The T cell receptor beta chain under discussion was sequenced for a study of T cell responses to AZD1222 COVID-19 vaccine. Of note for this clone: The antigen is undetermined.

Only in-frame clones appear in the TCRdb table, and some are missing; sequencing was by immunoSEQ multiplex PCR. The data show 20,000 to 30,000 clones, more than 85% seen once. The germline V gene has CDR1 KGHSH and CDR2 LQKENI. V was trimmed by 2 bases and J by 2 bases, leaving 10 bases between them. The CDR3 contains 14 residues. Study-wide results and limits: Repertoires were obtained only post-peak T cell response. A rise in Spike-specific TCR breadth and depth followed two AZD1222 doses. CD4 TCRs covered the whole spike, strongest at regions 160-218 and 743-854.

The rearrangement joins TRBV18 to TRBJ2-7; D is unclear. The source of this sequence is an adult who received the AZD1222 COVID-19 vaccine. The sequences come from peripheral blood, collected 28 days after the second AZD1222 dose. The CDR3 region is CASSPKDGPYEQYF. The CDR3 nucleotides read TGTGCCAGCTCACCAAAGGACGGCCCCTACGAGCAGTACTTC.